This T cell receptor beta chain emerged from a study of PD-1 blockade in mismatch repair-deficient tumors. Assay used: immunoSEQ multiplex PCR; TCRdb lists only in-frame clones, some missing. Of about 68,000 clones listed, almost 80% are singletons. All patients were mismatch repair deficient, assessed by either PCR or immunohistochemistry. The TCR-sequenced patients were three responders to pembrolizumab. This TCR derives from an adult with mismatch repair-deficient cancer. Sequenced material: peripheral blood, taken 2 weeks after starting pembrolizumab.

Here the CDR3 reads CSVVLGAEAFF. The CDR3 DNA sequence: TGCAGCGTTGTTCTGGGGGCTGAAGCTTTCTTT. The genes are TRBV29-1 and TRBJ1-1, with D perhaps matching TRBD1 (5 bases). Germline assignment: CDR1 SQVTM and CDR2 ANQGSEA. The CDR3 totals 11 residues. The V and J ends lost 4 bases and 6 bases respectively, with 9 bases between them.